The following is a T cell receptor beta chain sequence with its context. Its cognate antigen is unknown. The entry originates in a study of T cell clones after liver transplantation. Study outcomes and limitations: In 5 of 8 subjects, circulating graft-donor-reactive CD4 TCRbeta sequences fell significantly after transplant.

Assay: immunoSEQ multiplex PCR; the TCRdb copy retains only in-frame clones and omits some. The sample yields 93,000 or so clones, around four fifths seen once. Per germline, CDR1 SGHRS and CDR2 YFSETQ. V shed 0 bases and J 5 bases; nucleotides not matched to a gene: 2. There are 15 residues in the CDR3. This TCR was recovered from a human patient who received a liver transplant. The T cells may partly be graft donor cells. The rearrangement uses TRBV5-1 and TRBJ2-7; 13 bases are shared with TRBD2. The material was CD4+ T cells from blood, obtained around 49 months after liver transplant. CDR3 bases: TGCGCCAGCAGCTTGGATGGGACTAGCGGGAACGAGCAGTACTTC. Translation gives CASSLDGTSGNEQYF.